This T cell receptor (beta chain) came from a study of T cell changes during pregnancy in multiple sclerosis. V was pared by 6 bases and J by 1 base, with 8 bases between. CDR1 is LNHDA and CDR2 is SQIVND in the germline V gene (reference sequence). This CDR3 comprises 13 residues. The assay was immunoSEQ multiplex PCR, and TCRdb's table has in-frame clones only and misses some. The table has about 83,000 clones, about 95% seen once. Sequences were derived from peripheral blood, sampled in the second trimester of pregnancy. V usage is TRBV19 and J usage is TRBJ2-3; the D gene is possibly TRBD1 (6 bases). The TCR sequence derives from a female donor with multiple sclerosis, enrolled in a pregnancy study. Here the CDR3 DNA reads TGTGCCAGTAGACCAGGGGGCACAGATACGCAGTATTTT. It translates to CASRPGGTDTQYF.